The 10 T cell receptor beta chains given below trace back to one sample, sequenced in a study of blood T cells in healthy people across ages. A second PCR of roughly 7 to 11 cycles used a sample-barcoded 5' primer and a J-beta primer mix. One entry per CDR3 protein, called by TCRdb with MiXCR from the 5' RACE reads. The sample shows roughly 500,000 distinct CDR3 sequences, 27% of them seen only once. The sequencing sample was made of blood. These receptors came from a woman between 70 and 85 years old in good health.

The V and J genes are TRBV5-1 and TRBJ2-4; a weak D match, TRBD1 (6 bases). CDR1 is SGHRS and CDR2 is YFSETQ in the germline V gene. V lost 2 bases, J lost 4 bases, and 10 bases lay in between. The CDR3 length is 14 residues. CDR3 protein: CASSLGDTKNIQYF. CDR3 coding DNA: TGCGCCAGCAGCTTAGGGGACACTAAAAACATTCAGTACTTC.

The chain uses TRBV3-1 and TRBJ2-1, with 7 bases that match TRBD2. The end of the DNA aligns better with TRBJ2-7, so the J call may be wrong. The CDR3 covers 16 residues. Germline loops: CDR1 LGHDT, CDR2 YNNKEL (reference sequence). The CDR3, as DNA: TGTGCCAGCAGCCCCCGTGGGGGGGGGTATTCTGGCGAGCAGTACTTC. This codes for CASSPRGGGYSGEQYF.

J is TRBJ1-2 and V is TRBV28; D remains ambiguous. The CDR3 contains 12 residues. Germline lookup yields CDR1 MDHEN and CDR2 SYDVKM. V was pared by 6 bases and J by 9 bases, with 14 bases between. CDR3 sequence (DNA): TGTGCCAGCAGGAACCTCGGACTTAGCTACACCTTC. Its protein is CASRNLGLSYTF.

The V and J genes are TRBV5-1 and TRBJ2-7; TRBD1 agrees at 10 bases. J was trimmed by 3 bases and V by 5 bases; bases with no gene match: 5. This CDR3 is built from 14 residues. Germline lookup yields CDR1 SGHRS and CDR2 YFSETQ. CDR3 sequence (DNA): TGCGCCAGCAGTTCGGGACAGGGGAACTACGAGCAGTACTTC. It encodes CASSSGQGNYEQYF.

CDR3 DNA sequence: TGTGCCAGCAGCTTCTACCGGGGGGGCACACATGAGCAGTTCTTC. Translated, it gives CASSFYRGGTHEQFF. The gene calls are TRBV11-2 and TRBJ2-1; 8 bases fit TRBD2. Germline CDR1 is SGHAT and CDR2 is FQNNGV. Trimming removed 3 bases from V and 8 bases from J; junction bases left unmatched: 9. This CDR3 spans 15 amino acids.

This chain connects TRBV20-1 to TRBJ2-7; 8 bases align to TRBD1. V lost 6 bases to trimming and J lost 2 bases; unmatched junction nucleotides: 6. CDR3 length equals 13 residues. Germline-derived CDR1 and CDR2 are DFQATT and SNEGSKA (reference sequence). CDR3 sequence reads: CSADRGFTYEQYF. In DNA form, the CDR3 reads TGCAGTGCAGACAGGGGATTCACCTACGAGCAGTACTTC.

This chain uses TRBV4-3 with TRBJ2-2; possible D gene TRBD1, 6 bases. Germline V lookup: CDR1 LGHNA, CDR2 YSLEER. V lost 0 bases and J 0 bases, leaving 8 bases between the germline ends. The length of the CDR3 is 16 residues. The CDR3 region has the DNA TGCGCCAGCAGCCAAGATAGGACAGCGAACACCGGGGAGCTGTTTTTT. Translation: CASSQDRTANTGELFF.

This clonotype appeared a few times. The V and J genes are TRBV2 and TRBJ1-2, with no clear D. The V end was cut by 7 bases, the J end by 4 bases, with 10 bases between. The CDR3 spans 12 residues. In germline, CDR1 is SNHLY, CDR2 FYNNEI. The CDR3 here is CASIEGFYGYTF. CDR3 in DNA: TGTGCCAGCATCGAGGGATTCTATGGCTACACCTTC. The entire variable domain, with the rest obtained from reference TRBV2 and TRBJ1-2, is as follows: EPEVTQTPSHQVTQMGQEVILRCVPISNHLYFYWYRQILGQKVEFLVSFYNNEISEKSEIFDDQFSVERPDGSNFTLKIRSTKLEDSAMYFCASIEGFYGYTFGSGTRLTVV.

With respect to this clonotype: A read error may explain this, as a much larger clone is one base away. The rearrangement links TRBV2 to TRBJ2-3; D may match TRBD1 or TRBD2 (6 bases each). The V gene's germline CDR1 is SNHLY and CDR2 FYNNEI. The V gene lost 5 bases and the J gene lost 3 bases, with 18 bases spanning the gap. This CDR3 has 16 amino acids. The CDR3 nucleotides are TGTGCCAGCAGTCCGAGGGGGGCGTGTGAAACAGATACGCAGTATTTT. This translates into CASSPRGACETDTQYF.

V and J are TRBV5-1 and TRBJ2-7; 13 nucleotides match TRBD2. The CDR3 runs 16 residues. V shed 4 bases, J shed 3 bases, and the junction held 7 bases outside the gene matches. Germline values: CDR1 SGHRS, CDR2 YFSETQ. The CDR3 here is CASSKGLAGAVYEQYF. The CDR3 DNA sequence: TGCGCCAGCAGCAAAGGACTAGCGGGAGCTGTCTACGAGCAGTACTTC.